A selection of T cell receptor beta chains follows, all from one sample in a study of blood T cell repertoires in COVID-19. The assay was immunoSEQ multiplex PCR, and TCRdb's table has in-frame clones only and misses some. This sample has hundreds of thousands of clones; approximately 80% occur once, and the top ten carry approximately 4.8%. The sequenced sample consisted of peripheral blood. These receptors were obtained from a woman between 65 and 79 years old with acute or convalescent COVID-19. The CDR3 runs from the conserved cysteine through the conserved F or W. The D gene is left open where the match is weak. For some rows the clone size is stated as once, few or many, or as a class when expanded; others skip it.

j_gene: TRBJ2-1; abundance: -; v_gene: TRBV24-1; d_gene: -; CDR3nt: TGTGCCACCAGTGATCCCACCAGGGTGGTCCATGAGCAGTTCTTC; CDR3aa: CATSDPTRVVHEQFF
j_gene: TRBJ2-1; abundance: -; v_gene: TRBV4-3; d_gene: TRBD2; CDR3nt: TGCGCCAGCAGCCAAGGGGCGGGGGGGACATACAATGAGCAGTTCTTC; CDR3aa: CASSQGAGGTYNEQFF
j_gene: TRBJ1-1; abundance: -; v_gene: TRBV7-2; d_gene: TRBD1; CDR3nt: TGTGCCAGCAGCTTAGTATTTGGACAGGCGAACACTGAAGCTTTCTTT; CDR3aa: CASSLVFGQANTEAFF
j_gene: TRBJ2-3; abundance: -; v_gene: TRBV5-4; d_gene: -; CDR3nt: TGTGCCAGCAGCTTACACAAAGATACGCAGTATTTT; CDR3aa: CASSLHKDTQYF
j_gene: TRBJ1-5; abundance: -; v_gene: TRBV6-6; d_gene: -; CDR3nt: TGTGCCAGCAGTTACTTACAGGTCAATCATCCCCAGCATTTT; CDR3aa: CASSYLQVNHPQHF
j_gene: TRBJ1-5; abundance: -; v_gene: TRBV6-1; d_gene: -; CDR3nt: TGTGCCAGCAGTGAAGTCCCATACTATAGCAATCAGCCCCAGCATTTT; CDR3aa: CASSEVPYYSNQPQHF
j_gene: TRBJ1-6; abundance: once; v_gene: TRBV4-1; d_gene: -; CDR3nt: TGCGCCAGCAGCCAAGATCCATTAGGGGATTCACCCCTCCACTTT; CDR3aa: CASSQDPLGDSPLHF
j_gene: TRBJ2-7; abundance: -; v_gene: TRBV19; d_gene: TRBD1; CDR3nt: TGTACCAGTAGTCCTTTCGGACAGGGAGCATTCTACGAGCAGTACTTC; CDR3aa: CTSSPFGQGAFYEQYF
j_gene: TRBJ2-7; abundance: -; v_gene: TRBV5-4; d_gene: TRBD1; CDR3nt: TGTGCCAGCAGCTCGAAGACAGGGGGCGAATACGAGCAGTACTTC; CDR3aa: CASSSKTGGEYEQYF
j_gene: TRBJ1-1; abundance: -; v_gene: TRBV6-1; d_gene: -; CDR3nt: TGTGCCAGCAGTGACAGAATGAACACTGAAGCTTTCTTT; CDR3aa: CASSDRMNTEAFF
j_gene: TRBJ2-3; abundance: -; v_gene: TRBV3-1/TRBV3-2; d_gene: -; CDR3nt: TGTGCCAGCAGCCAAGACCCACTTAGCACAGATACGCAGTATTTT; CDR3aa: CASSQDPLSTDTQYF
j_gene: TRBJ1-4; abundance: -; v_gene: TRBV5-4; d_gene: -; CDR3nt: TGTGCCAGCAGTCCCCAATCAGATGAAAAACTGTTTTTT; CDR3aa: CASSPQSDEKLFF
j_gene: TRBJ1-1; abundance: -; v_gene: TRBV10-1; d_gene: -; CDR3nt: TGCGCCAGCAGTGAGACGCCAGGTAACACTGAAGCTTTCTTT; CDR3aa: CASSETPGNTEAFF
j_gene: TRBJ1-3; abundance: few; v_gene: TRBV5-1; d_gene: TRBD1; CDR3nt: TGCGCCAGCAGCCCACAGCCGGACAGGGCCGGAAACACCATATATTTT; CDR3aa: CASSPQPDRAGNTIYF
j_gene: TRBJ1-1; abundance: many; v_gene: TRBV20-1; d_gene: -; CDR3nt: TGCAGTGCTAGTGGGGGGCAAAAATACACTGAAGCTTTCTTT; CDR3aa: CSASGGQKYTEAFF
j_gene: TRBJ2-2; abundance: few; v_gene: TRBV5-1; d_gene: -; CDR3nt: TGCGCCAGCAATGCGGGACAGCTGAACACCGGGGAGCTGTTTTTT; CDR3aa: CASNAGQLNTGELFF
j_gene: TRBJ2-7; abundance: -; v_gene: TRBV5-5; d_gene: TRBD2; CDR3nt: TGTGCCAGCAGCTCTGGACTAGCGCCAACTCACTCCTACGAGCAGTACTTC; CDR3aa: CASSSGLAPTHSYEQYF
j_gene: TRBJ2-1; abundance: -; v_gene: TRBV6-5; d_gene: TRBD1; CDR3nt: TGTGCCAGCAGGAAACAGGGGGCCGACAATGAGCAGTTCTTC; CDR3aa: CASRKQGADNEQFF
j_gene: TRBJ1-4; abundance: -; v_gene: TRBV7-9; d_gene: -; CDR3nt: TGTGCCAGCAGCCCCGGGGGGGGGAAACTGTTTTTT; CDR3aa: CASSPGGGKLFF
j_gene: TRBJ1-5; abundance: -; v_gene: TRBV5-1; d_gene: TRBD1; CDR3nt: TGCGCCAGCAGCTTGGCAGGGGGACAGGGCAATCAGCCCCAGCATTTT; CDR3aa: CASSLAGGQGNQPQHF
j_gene: TRBJ2-5; abundance: once; v_gene: TRBV28; d_gene: TRBD1; CDR3nt: TGTGCCAGCAGTTTGAGACAGGGGCGAGGGGAGACCCAGTACTTC; CDR3aa: CASSLRQGRGETQYF
j_gene: TRBJ2-2; abundance: -; v_gene: TRBV4-2; d_gene: TRBD2; CDR3nt: TGTGCCAGCAGCCAAGATTATTGGGGGGGAAAGACCGGGGAGCTGTTTTTT; CDR3aa: CASSQDYWGGKTGELFF
j_gene: TRBJ1-4; abundance: -; v_gene: TRBV7-8; d_gene: TRBD1; CDR3nt: TGTGCCAGCAGCTTAGTGGTAGACAGGGATAATGAAAAACTGTTTTTT; CDR3aa: CASSLVVDRDNEKLFF
j_gene: TRBJ1-1; abundance: -; v_gene: TRBV15; d_gene: TRBD1; CDR3nt: TGTGCCACCAGCAGAGATTGGCAGGGGGGAATGAACACTGAAGCTTTCTTT; CDR3aa: CATSRDWQGGMNTEAFF
j_gene: TRBJ1-2; abundance: -; v_gene: TRBV28; d_gene: -; CDR3nt: TGTGCCAGCAGTTTATACGGGAACTATGGCTACACCTTC; CDR3aa: CASSLYGNYGYTF